This T cell receptor beta chain was profiled in a study of cytomegalovirus exposure and HLA in healthy donors. Primers: 60 Vbeta forward and 13 Jbeta reverse. Libraries were prepared by immunoSEQ multiplex PCR; TCRdb keeps only in-frame clonotypes and omits some of them. The table lists around 100,000 clones. From germline, CDR1 is SQVTM and CDR2 ANQGSEA. CDR3 length: 10 residues. The ends were cut back, 6 bases at V and 7 bases at J, with 10 bases in the middle. What was sequenced was PBMCs. The clonotype comes from a man aged 35 to 55 in good health and CMV-seropositive. This chain connects TRBV29-1 to TRBJ2-7, with a tentative D call TRBD1 (6 bases). CDR3 nucleotides: TGCAGCGTAGAACAGGGAGAGCAGTACTTC. This translates into CSVEQGEQYF.